The 2 T cell receptor beta chains presented below share a single source sample, sequenced in a study of blood T cell repertoires in COVID-19. TCRdb keeps only in-frame clones here, not all; method: immunoSEQ multiplex PCR. The repertoire includes approximately 40,000 clones, roughly 89% of them detected once, and 3.9% sits in the top ten. Sequenced input: peripheral blood. These receptors were collected from a man in his forties with COVID-19, enrolled during active disease.

This sequence joins TRBV5-4 and TRBJ2-6, with D tentatively TRBD2 (6 bases). V lost 4 bases to trimming and J lost 0 bases, with 11 bases between them. Germline V CDR1 and CDR2: SGHNT, YYREEE (reference sequence). This CDR3 has 16 residues. CDR3 DNA: TGTGCCAGCAGCCGCCCGGACTACTCTGGGGCCAACGTCCTGACTTTC. It specifies CASSRPDYSGANVLTF.

This clone was seen a few times. V gene TRBV7-9 combines with J gene TRBJ2-5, with TRBD2 matching 14 bases. J lost 3 bases, V lost 6 bases, and 3 bases had no gene match. This CDR3 spans 15 amino acids. Germline values: CDR1 SEHNR, CDR2 FQNEAQ (reference sequence). The DNA of the CDR3 is TGTGCCAGCAGTCGACTAGCGGGGGGGAAAGAGACCCAGTACTTC. Encoded protein: CASSRLAGGKETQYF.